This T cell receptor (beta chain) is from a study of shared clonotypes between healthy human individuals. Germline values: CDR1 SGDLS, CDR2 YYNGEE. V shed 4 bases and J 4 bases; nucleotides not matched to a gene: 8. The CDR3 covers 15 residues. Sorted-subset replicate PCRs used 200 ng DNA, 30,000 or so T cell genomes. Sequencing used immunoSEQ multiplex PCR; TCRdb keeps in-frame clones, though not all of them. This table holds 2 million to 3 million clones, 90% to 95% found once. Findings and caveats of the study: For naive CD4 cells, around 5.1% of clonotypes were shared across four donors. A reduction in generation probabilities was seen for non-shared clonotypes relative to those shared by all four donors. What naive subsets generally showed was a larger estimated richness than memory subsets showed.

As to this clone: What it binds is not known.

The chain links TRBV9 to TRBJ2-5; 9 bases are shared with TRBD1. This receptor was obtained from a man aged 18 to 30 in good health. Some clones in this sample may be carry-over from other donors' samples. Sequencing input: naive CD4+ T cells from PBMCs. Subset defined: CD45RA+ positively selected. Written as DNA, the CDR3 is TGTGCCAGCAGCCCCCGGACAGGGGCGGTAGAGACCCAGTACTTC. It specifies CASSPRTGAVETQYF.